The 25 T cell receptor beta chains below were found in one sample sequenced in a study of T cell responses to AZD1222 COVID-19 vaccine. The protocol was immunoSEQ multiplex PCR, while the TCRdb copy is restricted to in-frame clones and leaves out a portion. Here the sample spans approximately 200,000 clones, 90% to 95% being singletons. The sequenced sample was peripheral blood, obtained 28 days after the second AZD1222 dose. Source of these receptors: an adult who received the AZD1222 COVID-19 vaccine.

This CDR3 is CASSLDRRDEKLFF. The CDR3 DNA reads as TGCGCCAGCAGCTTGGATCGGAGAGATGAAAAACTGTTTTTT. The chain is built from TRBV5-1 and TRBJ1-4; D not resolved. V lost 0 bases, J lost 6 bases, and 9 bases lay in between. This CDR3 comprises 14 residues. Germline CDR1 and CDR2: SGHRS and YFSETQ.

The chain employs TRBV5-1 and TRBJ2-2; D gene ambiguous. The ends were cut back, 1 base at V and 7 bases at J, with 17 bases in the middle. Germline V CDR1 and CDR2: SGHRS, YFSETQ. The CDR3 has 16 residues. The CDR3 is CASSLSRSRSYGELFF. CDR3 DNA sequence: TGCGCCAGCAGCTTGAGTAGGAGCAGATCCTACGGGGAGCTGTTTTTT.

The chain employs TRBV7-2 and TRBJ2-3; D might be TRBD1 or TRBD2, each matching 6 bases. Germline V gene lookup returns CDR1 SGHTA and CDR2 FQGNSA. Deletions cut 3 bases from V and 3 bases from J, with 16 bases between. The CDR3 covers 16 residues. This CDR3 reads CASSLGTQGRTDTQYF. The CDR3 DNA reads TGTGCCAGCAGCTTGGGGACCCAGGGGAGGACAGATACGCAGTATTTT.

The chain uses TRBV27 and TRBJ1-2, with D unresolved. V lost 2 bases and J 3 bases, leaving 10 bases between the germline ends. This CDR3 spans 14 amino acids. Germline CDR1 is MNHEY and CDR2 is SMNVEV (reference sequence). This CDR3 is CASSLNLVDYGYTF. In DNA, the CDR3 is TGTGCCAGCAGTTTAAACCTTGTGGACTATGGCTACACCTTC.

The chain combines TRBV19 with TRBJ2-1; the match to TRBD2 covers 9 bases. Germline V lookup: CDR1 LNHDA, CDR2 SQIVND (reference sequence). This CDR3 is built from 15 residues. V shed 3 bases and J 7 bases; nucleotides not matched to a gene: 7. The DNA for the CDR3 is TGTGCCAGTAGTATGACTAGCGGTCGGGGGAATGAGCAGTTCTTC. It encodes CASSMTSGRGNEQFF.

This chain connects TRBV5-4 to TRBJ2-7, with TRBD2 identical over 10 bases. The CDR3 loop spans 15 amino acids. Germline V gene sequence: CDR1 SGHNT, CDR2 YYREEE (reference sequence). V trimming: 4 bases; J trimming: 4 bases; junction bases outside the gene matches: 8. This CDR3 reads CASSPPGLAEYEQYF. CDR3 in DNA: TGTGCCAGCAGCCCGCCCGGACTAGCGGAGTACGAGCAGTACTTC.

Only one count was recorded for this clone. V gene TRBV11-2 combines with J gene TRBJ2-5, with TRBD2 matching 7 bases. Germline-derived CDR1 and CDR2 are SGHAT and FQNNGV. V lost 2 bases and J lost 5; bases outside the gene matches: 2. The length of the CDR3 is 13 residues. The CDR3, as DNA: TGTGCCAGCAGCTTAACACTAGCGGAGACCCAGTACTTC. Residues: CASSLTLAETQYF.

V is TRBV27 and J is TRBJ1-3; 8 bases are a match to TRBD1. The V gene end was trimmed by 3 bases and the J gene end by 2 bases; junction bases not matched to a gene: 3. Germline CDR1 MNHEY, CDR2 SMNVEV (reference sequence). This CDR3 is built from 15 residues. CDR3: CASSFRQGTGNTIYF. The CDR3 nucleotides read TGTGCCAGCAGTTTTCGACAGGGGACTGGAAACACCATATATTTT.

This rearrangement joins TRBV28 to TRBJ1-4, with D possibly matching TRBD1 (6 bases). Germline V gene data show CDR1 as MDHEN and CDR2 as SYDVKM. This CDR3 contains 18 residues. Trimming left V 3 bases short and J 4 bases short, with 21 bases between. For the CDR3, the DNA is TGTGCCAGCAGTTTTATTAGGGGGGGACGACACTTTAATGAAAAACTGTTTTTT. Translating it yields CASSFIRGGRHFNEKLFF.

The chain has TRBV19 and TRBJ1-5; 8 bases map to TRBD1. J gave up 6 bases and V 9 bases, and 10 bases lay outside the gene matches. CDR1 LNHDA and CDR2 SQIVND come from the germline V gene (reference sequence). This CDR3 region has 14 residues. For the CDR3, the DNA is TGTGCCAGCGCCCCCACCAGGGGGCCTCAGCCCCAGCATTTT. Its protein is CASAPTRGPQPQHF.

This chain joins TRBV7-9 and TRBJ1-4; D unresolved. The CDR3 sequence is 13 residues long. V lost 5 bases and J lost 10, with 14 bases in between. Looked up from germline, CDR1 is SEHNR and CDR2 is FQNEAQ (reference sequence). CDR3 bases: TGTGCCAGCAGCATCCTACATTCCGGAAAACTGTTTTTT. Encoded protein: CASSILHSGKLFF.

CDR3 bases: TGTGCCAGTAGTGACCTCCGGGGCTCTGTGTACGAGCAGTACTTC. Protein: CASSDLRGSVYEQYF. The rearrangement links TRBV19 to TRBJ2-7, with D perhaps being TRBD1 or TRBD2 (5 bases each). The CDR3 length is 15 residues. Germline-derived CDR1 and CDR2 are LNHDA and SQIVND (reference sequence). Deletions cut 5 bases from V and 4 bases from J, with 18 bases between.

The V gene is TRBV7-9, the J gene TRBJ1-3; D remains unclear. The V end lost 0 bases, the J end lost 0 bases, and 9 bases lay between the germline ends. Looked up from germline, CDR1 is SEHNR and CDR2 is FQNEAQ (reference sequence). The CDR3 loop spans 16 amino acids. CDR3 nucleotide sequence: TGTGCCAGCAGCTTAGCGACGTCGAGCTCTGGAAACACCATATATTTT. It specifies CASSLATSSSGNTIYF.

V and J are TRBV3-1 (or the pseudogene TRBV3-2) and TRBJ1-3; D remains unclear. The V and J ends lost 2 bases and 1 base respectively, with 6 bases between them. This CDR3 contains 14 residues. CDR1 and CDR2 from the germline V gene are LGHDT and YNNKEL (reference sequence). CDR3 amino acids: CASSQYASGNTIYF. CDR3 bases: TGTGCCAGCAGCCAATACGCTTCTGGAAACACCATATATTTT.

The chain couples TRBV30 to TRBJ2-1; maybe TRBD2 (6 bases). This CDR3 spans 13 amino acids. With 3 bases removed from V and 6 bases from J, the gap between germline ends came to 12 bases. CDR1 and CDR2 from the germline V gene are GTSNPN and SVGIG (reference sequence). CDR3 in amino acids: CAWRGLAPNEQFF. The CDR3 bases are TGTGCCTGGAGAGGCCTAGCGCCCAATGAGCAGTTCTTC.

The rearrangement joins TRBV7-9 to TRBJ2-3, with D possibly being TRBD2 (7 bases). Germline V gives CDR1 SEHNR, CDR2 FQNEAQ (reference sequence). The CDR3 covers 14 residues. The V and J ends lost 10 bases and 8 bases respectively, with 22 bases between them. The chain's CDR3 is CATSWGGQWVTQYF. CDR3 bases: TGTGCCACCTCGTGGGGGGGGCAATGGGTTACGCAGTATTTT.

The genes are TRBV7-9 and TRBJ2-1, with a possible D match to TRBD2 (6 bases). Germline V gene lookup returns CDR1 SEHNR and CDR2 FQNEAQ (reference sequence). V lost 2 bases and J 6 bases, leaving 14 bases between the germline ends. The CDR3 runs to 15 residues. The chain's CDR3 is CASSLLARALNEQFF. The CDR3 DNA reads TGTGCCAGCAGCTTACTAGCGCGCGCACTCAATGAGCAGTTCTTC.

This sequence joins TRBV6-2 or TRBV6-3 and TRBJ1-5; D is uncertain. Looked up from germline, CDR1 is MNHEY and CDR2 is SVGEGT. Trimming pared 3 bases from V and 5 bases from J, leaving 14 bases between. This CDR3 contains 15 residues. The CDR3 loop reads CASSYGLAIYQPQHF. CDR3 bases: TGTGCCAGCAGTTATGGTCTAGCAATATATCAGCCCCAGCATTTT.

CDR3 coding DNA: TGCGCCAGCAGCTTTAACGGTGACACAGATACGCAGTATTTT. Encoded protein: CASSFNGDTDTQYF. This rearrangement joins TRBV5-1 to TRBJ2-3; D is uncertain. From germline, CDR1 is SGHRS and CDR2 YFSETQ. The CDR3 has 14 amino acids. The V gene lost 2 bases and the J gene lost 2 bases, with 9 bases spanning the gap.

The V call is TRBV4-2, the J call TRBJ2-3, with 9 bases identical to TRBD2. Germline assignment: CDR1 LGHNA and CDR2 YNFKEQ. This CDR3 is 16 amino acids long. V shed 4 bases and J 1 base; nucleotides not matched to a gene: 6. This CDR3 reads CASSPSGKGGTDTQYF. CDR3 DNA sequence: TGTGCCAGCAGCCCTAGCGGGAAGGGCGGCACAGATACGCAGTATTTT.

This clone was found once. The chain is built from TRBV18 and TRBJ1-1; D not resolved. Germline V gene data show CDR1 as KGHSH and CDR2 as LQKENI. The CDR3 totals 14 residues. Trimming removed 3 bases at V and 0 bases at J, with 8 bases between. The CDR3 region has the DNA TGTGCCAGCTCACCCAAGGCAATGAACACTGAAGCTTTCTTT. This gives the protein CASSPKAMNTEAFF. Complete variable domain (other parts from reference TRBV18 and TRBJ1-1): NAGVMQNPRHLVRRRGQEARLRCSPMKGHSHVYWYRQLPEEGLKFMVYLQKENIIDESGMPKERFSAEFPKEGPSILRIQQVVRGDSAAYFCASSPKAMNTEAFFGQGTRLTVV.

The chain carries TRBV6-5 and TRBJ1-5; possibly TRBD1 for D (5 bases). V was shortened by 7 bases and J by 2 bases, with 12 bases between the two germline ends. The CDR3 covers 14 residues. Germline CDR1 MNHEY, CDR2 SVGAGI. CDR3 in DNA: TGTGCCAGCAACAAGGGGACTCGCAATCAGCCCCAGCATTTT. Its translation: CASNKGTRNQPQHF.

This chain uses TRBV11-2 with TRBJ1-2; D remains ambiguous. The germline CDR1 and CDR2 sequences are SGHAT and FQNNGV. V dropped 5 bases and J dropped 4 bases, with 8 bases sitting between them. CDR3 length equals 12 residues. The CDR3 loop reads CASSRVIYGYTF. CDR3 DNA: TGTGCCAGCAGCCGGGTGATCTATGGCTACACCTTC.

This clone has a handful of counts. The chain links TRBV10-3 to TRBJ2-2, with 8 bases that match TRBD2. This CDR3 has 17 amino acids. Trimming cost V 7 bases and J 0 bases; bases outside gene matches: 10. Germline CDR1 ENHRY, CDR2 SYGVKD. The CDR3: CAITGEREWANTGELFF. CDR3 nucleotides: TGTGCCATCACTGGGGAGCGGGAGTGGGCGAACACCGGGGAGCTGTTTTTT.

The V and J genes are TRBV27 and TRBJ2-7; maybe TRBD1 (5 bases). The CDR3 is 14 residues long. From germline, CDR1 is MNHEY and CDR2 SMNVEV (reference sequence). Trimming left V 2 bases short and J 4 bases short, with 12 bases between. CDR3 residues: CASSLRGANYEQYF. The CDR3 DNA follows: TGTGCCAGCAGTTTAAGGGGCGCAAATTACGAGCAGTACTTC.